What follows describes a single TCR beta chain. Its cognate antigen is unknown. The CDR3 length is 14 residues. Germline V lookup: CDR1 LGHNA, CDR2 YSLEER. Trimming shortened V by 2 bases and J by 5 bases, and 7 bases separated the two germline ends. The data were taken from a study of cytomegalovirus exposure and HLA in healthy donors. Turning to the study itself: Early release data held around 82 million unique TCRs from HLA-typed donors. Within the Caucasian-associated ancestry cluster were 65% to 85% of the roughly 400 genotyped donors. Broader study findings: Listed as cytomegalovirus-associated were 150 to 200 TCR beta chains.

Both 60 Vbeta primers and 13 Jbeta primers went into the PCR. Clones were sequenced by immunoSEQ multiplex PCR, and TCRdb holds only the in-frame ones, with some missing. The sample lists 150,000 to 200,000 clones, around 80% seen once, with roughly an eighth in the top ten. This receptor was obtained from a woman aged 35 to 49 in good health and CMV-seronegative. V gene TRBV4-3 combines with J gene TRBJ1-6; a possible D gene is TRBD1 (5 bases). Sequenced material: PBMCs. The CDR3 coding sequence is TGCGCCAGCAGCCAAAAAGGGGATAATTCACCCCTCCACTTT. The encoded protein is CASSQKGDNSPLHF.